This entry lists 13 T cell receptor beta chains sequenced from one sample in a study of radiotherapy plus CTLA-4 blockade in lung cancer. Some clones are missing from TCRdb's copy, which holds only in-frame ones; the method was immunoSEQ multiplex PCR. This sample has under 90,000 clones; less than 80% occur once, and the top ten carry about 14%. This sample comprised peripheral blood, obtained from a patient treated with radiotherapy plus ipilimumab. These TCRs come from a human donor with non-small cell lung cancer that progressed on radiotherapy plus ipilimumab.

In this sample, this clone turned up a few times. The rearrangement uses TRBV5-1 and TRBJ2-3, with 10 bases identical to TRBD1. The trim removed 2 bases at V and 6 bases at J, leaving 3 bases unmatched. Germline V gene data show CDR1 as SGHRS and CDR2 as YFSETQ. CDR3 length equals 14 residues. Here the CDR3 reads CASSFGQGDDTQYF. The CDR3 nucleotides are TGCGCCAGCAGCTTTGGACAGGGGGACGATACGCAGTATTTT.

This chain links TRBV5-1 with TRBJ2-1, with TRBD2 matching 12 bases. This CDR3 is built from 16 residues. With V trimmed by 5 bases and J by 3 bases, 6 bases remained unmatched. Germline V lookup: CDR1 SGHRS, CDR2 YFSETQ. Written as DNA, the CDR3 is TGCGCCAGCAGTCTTACTAGCGGGAGGCTCTACAATGAGCAGTTCTTC. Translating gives CASSLTSGRLYNEQFF.

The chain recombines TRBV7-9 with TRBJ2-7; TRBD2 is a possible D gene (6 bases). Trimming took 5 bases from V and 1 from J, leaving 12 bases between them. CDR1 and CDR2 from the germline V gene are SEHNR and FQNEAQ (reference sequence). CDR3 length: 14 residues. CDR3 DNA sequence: TGTGCCAGCAGCCCACCGGGAGCATCCTACGAGCAGTACTTC. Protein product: CASSPPGASYEQYF.

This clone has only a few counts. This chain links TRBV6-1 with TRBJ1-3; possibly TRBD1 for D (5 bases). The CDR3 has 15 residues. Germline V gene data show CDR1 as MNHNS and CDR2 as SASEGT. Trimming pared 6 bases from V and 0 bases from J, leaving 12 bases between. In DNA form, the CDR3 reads TGTGCCAGCAGCCAGGACACGCACTCTGGAAACACCATATATTTT. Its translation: CASSQDTHSGNTIYF.

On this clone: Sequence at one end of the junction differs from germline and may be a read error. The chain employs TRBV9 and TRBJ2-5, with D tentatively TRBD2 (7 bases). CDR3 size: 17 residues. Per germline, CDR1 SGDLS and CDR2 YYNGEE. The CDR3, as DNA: TGTGCCGGCAGCTTTGGATCTGGGGGGGCCACCCAAGAGACCCAGTACTTC. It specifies CAGSFGSGGATQETQYF.

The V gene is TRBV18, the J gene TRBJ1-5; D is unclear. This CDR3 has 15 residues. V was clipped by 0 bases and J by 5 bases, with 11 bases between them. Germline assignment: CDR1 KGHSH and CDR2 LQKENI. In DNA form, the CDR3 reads TGTGCCAGCTCACCACCCGGAGGTTCTTATCAGCCCCAGCATTTT. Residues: CASSPPGGSYQPQHF.

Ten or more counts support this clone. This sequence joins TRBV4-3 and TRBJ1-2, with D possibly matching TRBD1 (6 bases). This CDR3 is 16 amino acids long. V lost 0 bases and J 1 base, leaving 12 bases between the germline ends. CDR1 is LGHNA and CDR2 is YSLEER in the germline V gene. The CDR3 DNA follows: TGCGCCAGCAGCCAAGATGGGGGGCCGATTAACTATGGCTACACCTTC. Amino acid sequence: CASSQDGGPINYGYTF.

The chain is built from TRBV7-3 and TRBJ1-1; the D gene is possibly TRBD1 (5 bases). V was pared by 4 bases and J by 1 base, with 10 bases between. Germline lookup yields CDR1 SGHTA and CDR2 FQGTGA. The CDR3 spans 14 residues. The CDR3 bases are TGTGCCAGCAGCTCTCAGGGTAAGAACACTGAAGCTTTCTTT. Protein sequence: CASSSQGKNTEAFF.

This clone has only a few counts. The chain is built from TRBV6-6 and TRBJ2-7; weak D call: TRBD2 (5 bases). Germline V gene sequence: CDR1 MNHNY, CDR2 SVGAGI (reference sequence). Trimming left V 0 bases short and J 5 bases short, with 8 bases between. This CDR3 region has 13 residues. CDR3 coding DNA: TGTGCCAGCAGTTACTCAAGAGGGAACGAGCAGTACTTC. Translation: CASSYSRGNEQYF.

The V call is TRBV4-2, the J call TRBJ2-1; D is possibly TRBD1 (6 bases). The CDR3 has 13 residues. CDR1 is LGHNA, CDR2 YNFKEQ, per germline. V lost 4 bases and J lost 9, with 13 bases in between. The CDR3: CASSLRQEREQFF. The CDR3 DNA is TGTGCCAGCAGCCTGAGACAGGAGCGTGAGCAGTTCTTC.

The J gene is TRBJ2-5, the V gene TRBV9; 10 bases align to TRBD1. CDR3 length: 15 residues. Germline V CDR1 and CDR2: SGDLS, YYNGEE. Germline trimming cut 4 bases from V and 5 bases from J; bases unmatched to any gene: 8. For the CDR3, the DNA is TGTGCCAGCAGCCCGCGGACAGGGGGTTATGAGACCCAGTACTTC. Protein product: CASSPRTGGYETQYF.

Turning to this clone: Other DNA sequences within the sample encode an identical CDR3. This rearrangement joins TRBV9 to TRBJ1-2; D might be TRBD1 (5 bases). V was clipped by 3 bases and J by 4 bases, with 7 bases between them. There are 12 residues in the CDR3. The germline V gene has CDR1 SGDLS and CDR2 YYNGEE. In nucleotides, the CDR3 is TGTGCCAGCAGCGCTGACAGCTATGGCTACACCTTC. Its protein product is CASSADSYGYTF. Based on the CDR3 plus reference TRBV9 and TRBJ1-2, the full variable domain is DSGVTQTPKHLITATGQRVTLRCSPRSGDLSVYWYQQSLDQGLQFLIQYYNGEERAKGNILERFSAQQFPDLHSELNLSSLELGDSALYFCASSADSYGYTFGSGTRLTVV.

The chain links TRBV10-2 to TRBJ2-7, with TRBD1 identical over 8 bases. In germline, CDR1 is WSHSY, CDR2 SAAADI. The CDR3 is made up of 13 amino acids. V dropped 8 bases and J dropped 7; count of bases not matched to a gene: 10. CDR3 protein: CASGDRSAGEQYF. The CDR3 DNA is TGCGCCAGCGGGGACAGGTCCGCAGGGGAGCAGTACTTC.